One and the same sample provided the 3 T cell receptor beta chains below, sequenced in a study of siplizumab effects on memory and regulatory T cells (dated by TCRdb to the late 2010s). Libraries were built with the immunoSEQ multiplex PCR assay. Imported from immuneACCESS, the table was reduced by TCRdb to in-frame sequences with V and J called. These copies leave out some clones; in studies compared against another copy, an unresolved V gene accounts for under half, and the cause of the remainder is not known. The sample table contains approximately 70,000 clones; only one count was recorded for roughly nine tenths of them. In total, the top ten clones hold approximately 31% of the sample. Sequenced material: CD8+ T cells sorted from blood. The receptor source for this set is a human donor in good health.

In this sample, this clone turned up a few times. The chain has TRBV27 and TRBJ2-7; no reliable D call. V lost 4 bases to trimming and J lost 3 bases, with 10 bases between them. Germline V gives CDR1 MNHEY, CDR2 SMNVEV (reference sequence). The CDR3 runs to 13 residues. For the CDR3, the DNA is TGTGCCAGCAGTTGGCAGGTAAACTACGAGCAGTACTTC. Protein sequence: CASSWQVNYEQYF.

The genes are TRBV6-5 and TRBJ2-7; D is unresolved. The CDR3 spans 11 residues. Germline V gene sequence: CDR1 MNHEY, CDR2 SVGAGI. V lost 10 bases and J 4 bases, leaving 11 bases between the germline ends. The CDR3 region has the DNA TGTGCCACCCTAACGCCTTACGAGCAGTACTTC. Amino acid sequence: CATLTPYEQYF.

The V call is TRBV7-6, the J call TRBJ2-7; D might be TRBD1 (6 bases). The CDR3 spans 15 residues. CDR1 is SGHVS and CDR2 is FNYEAQ in the germline V gene. The V and J ends lost 1 base and 0 bases respectively, with 10 bases between them. The CDR3 sequence: CASSLGTALSYEQYF. The CDR3 bases are TGTGCCAGCAGCTTAGGGACAGCCCTCTCCTACGAGCAGTACTTC.